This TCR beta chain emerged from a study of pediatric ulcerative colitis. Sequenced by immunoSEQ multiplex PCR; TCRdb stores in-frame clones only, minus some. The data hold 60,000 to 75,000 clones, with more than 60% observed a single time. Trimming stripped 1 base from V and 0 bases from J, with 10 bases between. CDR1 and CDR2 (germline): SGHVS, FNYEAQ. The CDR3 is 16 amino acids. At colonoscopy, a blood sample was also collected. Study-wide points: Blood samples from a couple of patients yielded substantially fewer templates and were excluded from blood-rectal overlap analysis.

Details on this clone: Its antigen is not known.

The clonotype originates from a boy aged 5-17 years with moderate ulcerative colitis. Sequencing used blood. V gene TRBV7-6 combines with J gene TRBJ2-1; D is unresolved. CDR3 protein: CASSLGGSSSYNEQFF. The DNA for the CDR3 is TGTGCCAGCAGCTTAGGGGGATCGAGCTCCTACAATGAGCAGTTCTTC.